This TCR beta chain was retrieved from a study of cytomegalovirus exposure and HLA in healthy donors. The CDR3 extends over 14 amino acids. The V end was cut by 3 bases, the J end by 3 bases, with 9 bases between. Per germline, CDR1 MNHEY and CDR2 SMNVEV (reference sequence). This clone was found once. TCRdb keeps only in-frame clones here, not all; method: immunoSEQ multiplex PCR. The data show about 160,000 clones, about 88% seen once. This sequence was found in a man aged 18 to 30 in good health and CMV-seronegative. The specimen was PBMCs. The chain employs TRBV27 and TRBJ1-5; the D is unclear. CDR3: CASSFRGFNQPQHF. CDR3 DNA sequence: TGTGCCAGCAGTTTCCGAGGGTTCAATCAGCCCCAGCATTTT.